Listed below are T cell receptor beta chains from one sample, sequenced in a study of Ad26.COV2.S vaccination and SARS-CoV-2 variants. Libraries were prepared by immunoSEQ multiplex PCR; TCRdb keeps only in-frame clonotypes and omits some of them. This table has about 87,000 clones, approximately 81% appearing once. Sample: peripheral blood, taken after recovery from COVID-19. These receptors originate from a human donor who had recovered from COVID-19. Both conserved end residues are part of each CDR3. The order of the fields is V gene, D gene, clone size, J gene, CDR3 DNA, CDR3 protein. The D gene is left open where the match is weak. The size field is filled for only some rows; it gives once, few, many or a size class.

TRBV7-8,.,.,TRBJ1-6,TGTGCCAGCAGCTTAGCTGACGGGGGAGAGTCACCCCTCCACTTT,CASSLADGGESPLHF
TRBV7-2,TRBD2,few,TRBJ2-5,TGTGCCAGCAGCTTAGATCGGCGGGGGGCAGAGACCCAGTACTTC,CASSLDRRGAETQYF
TRBV29-1,TRBD2,.,TRBJ2-2,TGCAGCGTCCAGGGACTAGCGGGAGCTCTCGGGGAGCTGTTTTTT,CSVQGLAGALGELFF
TRBV4-2,.,.,TRBJ2-2,TGTGCCAGCAGCCAAGACAGGGCGGGGACCGGGGAGCTGTTTTTT,CASSQDRAGTGELFF
TRBV9,.,.,TRBJ1-6,TGTGCCAGCAGCGTAGAGCAGGGTGGTTCACCCCTCCACTTT,CASSVEQGGSPLHF
TRBV19,.,.,TRBJ2-6,TGTGCCAGTAGTCCGGACTTCTCTGGGGCCAACGTCCTGACTTTC,CASSPDFSGANVLTF
TRBV11-2,.,.,TRBJ2-7,TGTGCCAGCAGCTTGGGGGCGGGGGAGCAGTACTTC,CASSLGAGEQYF
TRBV23-1,TRBD2,few,TRBJ2-3,TGCGCCAGCAGTTCTAGCGGGAGGGCCGCGCAGTATTTT,CASSSSGRAAQYF
TRBV24-1,TRBD1,.,TRBJ2-1,TGTGCCACCAGTGGGACAGGGGGCCAGAATGAGCAGTTCTTC,CATSGTGGQNEQFF
TRBV15,.,.,TRBJ1-6,TGTGCCACCAGCTTCGCTGGGGACAAGAATTCACCCCTCCACTTT,CATSFAGDKNSPLHF
TRBV5-4,TRBD1,.,TRBJ1-6,TGTGCCAGCAGCTCGACAGGGGCGGCTTACTCACCCCTCCACTTT,CASSSTGAAYSPLHF
TRBV11-2,.,.,TRBJ2-3,TGTGCCAGCAGCTTAGGGCCTAGCTTCTCTAGCACAGATACGCAGTATTTT,CASSLGPSFSSTDTQYF
TRBV6-6,TRBD2,.,TRBJ2-1,TGTGCCAGCACCCCGACTAGCGGAAAAAACAATGAGCAGTTCTTC,CASTPTSGKNNEQFF
TRBV10-3,TRBD1,.,TRBJ1-2,TGTGCCACCACGGTGGAGACAGGGGCCGGCTACACCTTC,CATTVETGAGYTF
TRBV9,.,.,TRBJ1-2,TGTGCCAGCAGCGTAGACCTTTACGATGGCTACACCTTC,CASSVDLYDGYTF
TRBV5-5,.,.,TRBJ2-7,TGTGCCAGCAGCTTGCTCCGACGCTCCTACGAGCAGTACTTC,CASSLLRRSYEQYF
TRBV12-3/TRBV12-4,.,.,TRBJ1-2,TGTGCCAGCAGCTTGACCGTGAGCTATGGCTACACCTTC,CASSLTVSYGYTF
TRBV5-4,TRBD1,.,TRBJ1-1,TGTGCCAGCAGCTCGGGTCGGGACAGGGGGACGAACACTGAAGCTTTCTTT,CASSSGRDRGTNTEAFF
TRBV4-3,TRBD2,.,TRBJ2-1,TGCGCCAGCAGCCTAGGACTAGCGGGAGACAATGAGCAGTTCTTC,CASSLGLAGDNEQFF
TRBV19,.,once,TRBJ1-5,TGTGCCAGTAGTATTAGCGAGGGAGGGACTCAGCCCCAGCATTTT,CASSISEGGTQPQHF
TRBV5-1,.,.,TRBJ1-1,TGCGCCAGCATTGAACCAGGCGCAGGGGCTTTCTTT,CASIEPGAGAFF
TRBV4-2,.,.,TRBJ1-2,TGTGCCAGCAGCCAAGATCGTGTGACAGCCTATGGCTACACCTTC,CASSQDRVTAYGYTF
TRBV5-5,TRBD1,.,TRBJ2-5,TGTGCCAGCAGCTTCCCGACAGGGGAAGAGACCCAGTACTTC,CASSFPTGEETQYF
TRBV27,TRBD1,.,TRBJ2-1,TGTGCCAGCAGTTTTGGGACAGTCCACCTCAATGAGCAGTTCTTC,CASSFGTVHLNEQFF
TRBV6-1,.,.,TRBJ1-6,TGTGCCAGCAGTGAAACCGCAGGGCCCTATAATTCACCCCTCCACTTT,CASSETAGPYNSPLHF
TRBV4-2,TRBD2,.,TRBJ2-1,TGTGCCAGCAGCCAAGATTTAGCGGGCACCTACAATGAGCAGTTCTTC,CASSQDLAGTYNEQFF
TRBV10-3,TRBD2,.,TRBJ2-1,TGTGCCATCAGGTCATCCGCCGGGACTAGCGGATACAATGAGCAGTTCTTC,CAIRSSAGTSGYNEQFF
TRBV28,.,.,TRBJ2-3,TGTGCCAGCAGTTTAAACAGCCCTAGCACAGATACGCAGTATTTT,CASSLNSPSTDTQYF
TRBV5-4,.,.,TRBJ2-7,TGTGCCAGCAGCTGGACTGGGCGCGAGCAGTACTTC,CASSWTGREQYF
TRBV18,.,once,TRBJ2-3,TGTGCCAGCTCACCACGGCCCGGCACAGATACGCAGTATTTT,CASSPRPGTDTQYF
TRBV7-8,.,.,TRBJ2-2,TGTGCCAGCAGCTTAGGTTGGGACGGGGAGCTGTTTTTT,CASSLGWDGELFF
TRBV5-1,TRBD1,.,TRBJ2-3,TGCGCCAGCAGCGGAAGGACAGGGGGGACAGATACGCAGTATTTT,CASSGRTGGTDTQYF
TRBV18,.,many,TRBJ2-2,TGTGCCAGCTCACCGGTGGACTTCCGAACGAACACCGGGGAGCTGTTTTTT,CASSPVDFRTNTGELFF
TRBV27,.,.,TRBJ2-3,TGTGCCAGCAGTTTATCTATTACCGATACGCAGTATTTT,CASSLSITDTQYF
TRBV29-1,TRBD2,.,TRBJ2-1,TGCAGCGTTGAAGAAAGCGGGAGGCACCGAAATGAGCAGTTCTTC,CSVEESGRHRNEQFF
TRBV6-5,.,.,TRBJ2-1,TGTGCCAGCAGCAACGTGGGCCGACGTGAGCAGTTCTTC,CASSNVGRREQFF
TRBV12-3/TRBV12-4,.,.,TRBJ1-1,TGTGCCAGCAGTCCCACCCCGAAAGGGGAAGCTTTCTTT,CASSPTPKGEAFF
TRBV27,.,many,TRBJ2-7,TGTGCCAGCAAGCAGACTAGTACCTACGAGCAGTACTTC,CASKQTSTYEQYF
TRBV5-5,TRBD2,.,TRBJ2-1,TGTGCCAGCAGCTTAAATAGCGGGAGTACCTACAATGAGCAGTTCTTC,CASSLNSGSTYNEQFF
TRBV10-3,TRBD2,.,TRBJ2-3,TGTGCCATCAGTCTACTAGCGGGAGCGAGCACAGATACGCAGTATTTT,CAISLLAGASTDTQYF
TRBV5-6,.,.,TRBJ1-1,TGTGCCAGCAGCGAATTCCGAATGAACACTGAAGCTTTCTTT,CASSEFRMNTEAFF
TRBV15,.,.,TRBJ1-3,TGTGCCACCAGCAGAGATGGGGCAGGATCCTCTGGAAACACCATATATTTT,CATSRDGAGSSGNTIYF